This TCR beta chain was sequenced in a study of shared clonotypes between healthy human individuals. Study in general: There were three CD4 naive, three CD4 memory, two CD8 naive and one CD8 memory plates per donor.

The CDR3 totals 12 residues. The germline gives CDR1 LNHDA, CDR2 SQIVND (reference sequence). With 6 bases removed from V and 1 base from J, the gap between germline ends came to 5 bases. Study conclusions and caveats: Researchers sampled only blood; tissue repertoires likely differ.

Under the authors' procedure: ImmunoSEQ sequences covered only the junction and lacked quality scores; filtering therefore differed. TCRdb keeps only in-frame clones here, not all; method: immunoSEQ multiplex PCR. V and J calls and clone size come straight from that table; D and trimming were deduced from the DNA. The data hold under 1,100,000 clones, with 65% to 80% observed a single time. A note on this clone: Its cognate antigen is unknown.

All donors qualified as healthy HIV-negative adults and had experienced no recent acute infections or vaccinations. Sequencing input: memory CD4+ T cells sorted from blood. Subset denoted: CD45RA-negative fraction. This chain joins TRBV19 and TRBJ2-3, with no clear D. The origin of this receptor is a man between 18 and 35 years old in good health. The CDR3 DNA follows: TGTGCCAGTAGAACGGGCACAGATACGCAGTATTTT. Translated: CASRTGTDTQYF.